The table lists the clone carrying this TCR beta chain with many counts. Its cognate antigen is unknown. The CDR3 extends over 17 amino acids. Germline trimming cut 3 bases from V and 7 bases from J; bases unmatched to any gene: 12. CDR1 and CDR2 (germline): SGDLS, YYNGEE. The sample comes from a study of CD8 T cells in ankylosing spondylitis. Whole-study results and caveats: Disease-associated clones were reportedly significantly overrepresented in matched ankylosing spondylitis synovial fluid. Within ankylosing spondylitis blood, a TCR beta motif made up of seven to nine highly homologous variants appeared to be characteristic.

As the method for making TCR beta libraries, quantitative 5'-RACE with molecular barcodes was used. TCRdb analysed the 5' RACE reads with MiXCR anew, one entry per CDR3 protein. The repertoire holds around 42,000 distinct CDR3 sequences, with roughly 2.5% as singletons. Sequencing was carried out using blood, either unsorted or a sorted T cell fraction (not recorded which). The receptor comes from a male donor with ankylosing spondylitis or in good health (not recorded which). J is TRBJ1-6 and V is TRBV9; 8 nucleotides match TRBD1. As DNA, the CDR3 is TGTGCCAGCAGCGCCGGACAGGGTATCGTTGGGAATTCACCCCTCCACTTT. Residues: CASSAGQGIVGNSPLHF.